This passage covers 17 T cell receptor beta chains from one sample sequenced in a study of OX40 agonist ivuxolimab in advanced cancers. The method was immunoSEQ multiplex PCR; TCRdb's version includes in-frame clones alone and lacks a portion of them. The sample holds roughly 70,000 clones, around 84% seen once. The sequencing here drew on CD4+ or CD8+ T cells sorted from blood, taken in a trial of the OX40 agonist ivuxolimab. These receptor sequences come from an adult with an advanced solid tumor such as melanoma, head and neck, liver or kidney cancer.

The chain uses TRBV5-1 and TRBJ1-3; a possible D gene is TRBD1 (5 bases). V was pared by 4 bases and J by 4 bases, with 12 bases between. Germline V gene sequence: CDR1 SGHRS, CDR2 YFSETQ. This CDR3 region has 14 residues. The CDR3 sequence: CASSISGSGNTIYF. The CDR3 bases are TGCGCCAGCAGCATCTCAGGGTCAGGAAACACCATATATTTT.

The chain couples TRBV18 to TRBJ1-2; D perhaps matches TRBD1 (5 bases). Looked up from germline, CDR1 is KGHSH and CDR2 is LQKENI. V lost 3 bases and J 2 bases, leaving 10 bases between the germline ends. This CDR3 is built from 14 residues. The CDR3 DNA sequence: TGTGCCAGCTCACCGCGCGAGGGGAACTATGGCTACACCTTC. Translation: CASSPREGNYGYTF.

V is TRBV5-1 and J is TRBJ2-2; TRBD2 is a possible D gene (6 bases). The V gene lost 4 bases and the J gene lost 4 bases, with 11 bases spanning the gap. The CDR3 is 14 amino acids. Germline CDR1 reads SGHRS; CDR2 reads YFSETQ. CDR3 in amino acids: CASSPTGATGELFF. As DNA, the CDR3 is TGCGCCAGCAGCCCGACGGGAGCCACCGGGGAGCTGTTTTTT. The whole variable domain, filled in from reference TRBV5-1 and TRBJ2-2, reads KAGVTQTPRYLIKTRGQQVTLSCSPISGHRSVSWYQQTPGQGLQFLFEYFSETQRNKGNFPGRFSGRQFSNSRSEMNVSTLELGDSALYLCASSPTGATGELFFGEGSRLTVL.

Only one count was recorded for this clone. J is TRBJ1-1 and V is TRBV10-3, with unresolved D. V shed 8 bases and J shed 6 bases, with 19 bases lying between them. The CDR3 has 14 residues. Per germline, CDR1 ENHRY and CDR2 SYGVKD. In DNA form, the CDR3 reads TGTGCCATCTCCCGGGTCGGCGTCAGAGCTGAAGCTTTCTTT. Translating it yields CAISRVGVRAEAFF.

This CDR3 is CASSSPSTGWNTEAFF. For the CDR3, the DNA is TGTGCCAGCAGCAGCCCATCGACAGGGTGGAACACTGAAGCTTTCTTT. V is TRBV11-2 and J is TRBJ1-1; 7 bases match TRBD1. The length of the CDR3 is 16 residues. Germline V CDR1 and CDR2: SGHAT, FQNNGV. The J segment lost 1 base and the V segment lost 5 bases, leaving 10 bases of the junction unmatched. Variable domain in full (rest from reference TRBV11-2 and TRBJ1-1): EAGVAQSPRYKIIEKRQSVAFWCNPISGHATLYWYQQILGQGPKLLIQFQNNGVVDDSQLPKDRFSAERLKGVDSTLKIQPAKLEDSAVYLCASSSPSTGWNTEAFFGQGTRLTVV.

The chain joins TRBV18 to TRBJ1-3, with D uncertain. V shed 3 bases and J shed 0 bases, with 15 bases lying between them. The CDR3 totals 17 residues. CDR1 is KGHSH and CDR2 is LQKENI in the germline V gene. CDR3 sequence reads: CASSPWPDKSSGNTIYF. In DNA, the CDR3 is TGTGCCAGCTCACCGTGGCCGGATAAGAGCTCTGGAAACACCATATATTTT.

The rearrangement links TRBV6-5 to TRBJ1-2; D gene uncertain. The V and J ends lost 6 bases and 8 bases respectively, with 10 bases between them. CDR1 is MNHEY, CDR2 SVGAGI, per germline. This CDR3 has 11 amino acids. CDR3 residues: CASSTEGGYTF. In DNA, the CDR3 is TGTGCCAGCAGCACTGAAGGGGGCTACACCTTC.

The table lists this clone with a few counts. V is TRBV6-6 and J is TRBJ2-6; D unresolved. CDR1 is MNHNY and CDR2 is SVGAGI in the germline V gene (reference sequence). Trimming stripped 6 bases from V and 4 bases from J, with 13 bases between. The CDR3 has 15 amino acids. The CDR3 DNA sequence: TGTGCCAGCAGGAACAAGGTATCCGGGGCCAACGTCCTGACTTTC. This translates into CASRNKVSGANVLTF.

The rearrangement joins TRBV5-1 to TRBJ2-7; 7 bases map to TRBD1. The germline CDR1 and CDR2 sequences are SGHRS and YFSETQ. With V trimmed by 4 bases and J by 0 bases, 10 bases remained unmatched. This CDR3 is built from 16 residues. CDR3 loop: CASSLNTGAISYEQYF. CDR3 DNA sequence: TGCGCCAGCAGCCTAAATACAGGGGCGATCTCCTACGAGCAGTACTTC.

The chain combines TRBV7-9 with TRBJ2-3, with 9 nucleotides matching TRBD1. Germline loops: CDR1 SEHNR, CDR2 FQNEAQ (reference sequence). J gave up 7 bases and V 5 bases, and 10 bases lay outside the gene matches. The CDR3 sequence is 15 residues long. The CDR3 sequence is CASSAQQGAGYTQYF. The CDR3 region has the DNA TGTGCCAGCAGCGCTCAACAGGGGGCAGGGTATACGCAGTATTTT.

This clone was recorded a few times. The chain has TRBV5-4 and TRBJ2-2, with 8 positions matching TRBD2. Germline V lookup: CDR1 SGHNT, CDR2 YYREEE (reference sequence). The CDR3 consists of 17 residues. Trimming cost V 0 bases and J 2 bases; bases outside gene matches: 6. The CDR3 sequence: CASSLESGGPNTGELFF. The CDR3 DNA reads as TGTGCCAGCAGCTTGGAAAGCGGGGGCCCTAACACCGGGGAGCTGTTTTTT.

The chain combines TRBV6-1 with TRBJ2-7, with D maybe TRBD2 (6 bases). The CDR3 has 15 amino acids. Trimming pared 2 bases from V and 3 bases from J, leaving 14 bases between. Germline CDR1 and CDR2: MNHNS and SASEGT. Here the CDR3 DNA reads TGTGCCAGCAGTGAATTTAGCGGAGCCTTCTACGAGCAGTACTTC. It codes for CASSEFSGAFYEQYF.

The chain couples TRBV4-1 to TRBJ1-2; the match to TRBD1 covers 7 bases. This CDR3 contains 15 residues. V gave up 4 bases and J gave up 3 bases; unmatched junction bases: 8. The germline V gene has CDR1 MGHRA and CDR2 YSYEKL. The CDR3 nucleotides are TGCGCCAGCAGCCCCATCGACAGGGCGGACTATGGCTACACCTTC. Its translation is CASSPIDRADYGYTF.

The chain links TRBV2 to TRBJ2-1; 10 bases fit TRBD2. Germline trimming cut 4 bases from V and 5 bases from J; bases unmatched to any gene: 8. The CDR3 is 16 residues long. The germline V gene encodes CDR1 SNHLY and CDR2 FYNNEI. The CDR3 here is CASSVRLLAGDNEQFF. CDR3 in DNA: TGTGCCAGCAGTGTCAGGCTGCTAGCGGGAGACAATGAGCAGTTCTTC.

V and J are TRBV14 and TRBJ2-5; TRBD2 aligns across 11 bases. The CDR3 loop spans 17 amino acids. The V and J ends lost 4 bases and 1 base, in that order; junction bases with no gene match: 8. Germline V gene sequence: CDR1 SGHDN, CDR2 FVKESK. CDR3 sequence: CASSPRTSGSGQETQYF. DNA for the CDR3: TGTGCCAGCAGCCCCCGAACTAGCGGGAGCGGCCAAGAGACCCAGTACTTC.

This chain uses TRBV7-9 with TRBJ2-5; D unclear. The CDR3 contains 10 residues. Germline CDR1 is SEHNR and CDR2 is FQNEAQ (reference sequence). Trimming removed 6 bases at V and 5 bases at J, with 4 bases between. This CDR3 is CASRRETQYF. CDR3 DNA sequence: TGTGCCAGCAGGAGGGAGACCCAGTACTTC.

This rearrangement joins TRBV7-8 to TRBJ1-4, with 7 bases fitting TRBD1. J gave up 8 bases and V 3 bases, and 6 bases lay outside the gene matches. The germline gives CDR1 SGHVS, CDR2 FQNEAQ. This CDR3 is 14 amino acids long. DNA for the CDR3: TGTGCCAGCAGCTTCGACAGGGAGGGAGAAAAACTGTTTTTT. Its translation: CASSFDREGEKLFF.